The source of this T cell receptor (beta chain) is a study of OX40 agonist ivuxolimab in advanced cancers. Study-wide context: Ivuxolimab was an agonistic, fully human IgG2 monoclonal antibody directed against OX40 (CD134), a costimulatory receptor. Intravenous ivuxolimab was administered to patients every 2 weeks at six dose levels: 0.01, 0.1, 0.3, 1.5, 3 and 10 mg/kg. Of the roughly 52 dose-escalation patients, hepatocellular carcinoma was present in about 19, melanoma in approximately 15, renal cell carcinoma in 9 and head and neck cancer in 9. In the dose-escalation cohort, 65% to 85% of patients were male, and the mean age was 60 years with a range of about 20 to 79. Prior anti-PD-1, anti-PD-L1 or anti-CTLA-4 therapy was permitted, and 35% to 40% of dose-escalation patients had received checkpoint inhibitors. Partial responses occurred in three dose-escalation patients: two with cutaneous melanoma and one with hepatocellular carcinoma. Peripheral TCRbeta sequencing aimed to test whether ivuxolimab altered TCR sequence diversity and caused clonal T-cell expansion. The monotherapy dose-escalation portion (N ≈ 57 patients) of the phase I ivuxolimab trial is reported in the paper.

CDR1 is given as SGHAT and CDR2 as FQNNGV, both from the germline V gene. A distance of 16 bases separates the germline ends of V and J, which lose 6 bases and 4 bases respectively. Measured from the cysteine to the phenylalanine, the CDR3 is 14 residues long. The read is trimmed to its CDR3 DNA, 42 bases read in frame from base 1. The investigation overall reported the following: At doses of 0.1 to 3.0 mg/kg, clonal expansion of both CD4+ and CD8+ blood T cells was observed from baseline to week 6. The antigen specificity of the clonally expanded peripheral T cells was not determined. Partial responders in the 0.1-3.0 mg/kg groups had among the lowest normalized peripheral clonal expansion, especially among CD8+ T cells. After ivuxolimab, CD8+ T cells had more expanded clones than CD4+ T cells on average. Low levels of normalized T-cell clonal expansion were also seen in some nonresponding patients.

Genomic DNA was isolated from the sorted cells so that the TCRbeta CDR3 region could be sequenced. TCRbeta CDR3 regions were sequenced using the immunoSEQ Assay. TCRdb took this table from immuneACCESS and kept in-frame rearrangements with V and J called. Such tables lack part of the clones; where checked against another copy, unresolved V genes explain under half of the gap, and the rest is unexplained. The sample table records about 55,000 clones; approximately 84% of these occur just once. Clones ranked in the top ten supply about 13% of the sample. Regarding this clone: Its specific antigen is unknown. No base quality information exists; no much larger clone differs at one position.

Patients with autoimmune disease history or receiving systemic immunosuppression were excluded from the trial. Peripheral blood for TCR sequencing was collected from all dose cohorts at baseline, on cycle 4 day 1, and on cycle 7 day 1. Samples were obtained from an open-label, multicenter, first-in-human phase I dose-escalation trial of ivuxolimab. Adults with locally advanced or metastatic head and neck squamous cell, hepatocellular, melanoma or renal cell carcinoma were enrolled in the trial. Before TCR sequencing, CD4+ and CD8+ T cells were separately sorted from peripheral blood. The receptor's source is an adult with an advanced solid tumor such as melanoma, head and neck, liver or kidney cancer. Recombination joined TRBV11-2 with TRBJ2-7; TRBD1 is a weak D gene call, 5 bases matching. The sequenced sample was CD4+ or CD8+ T cells sorted from blood, obtained in a trial of the OX40 agonist ivuxolimab. Here the CDR3 is given as CASRWQQGWYEQYF. The DNA sequence is TGTGCCAGCAGATGGCAGCAGGGATGGTACGAGCAGTACTTC.